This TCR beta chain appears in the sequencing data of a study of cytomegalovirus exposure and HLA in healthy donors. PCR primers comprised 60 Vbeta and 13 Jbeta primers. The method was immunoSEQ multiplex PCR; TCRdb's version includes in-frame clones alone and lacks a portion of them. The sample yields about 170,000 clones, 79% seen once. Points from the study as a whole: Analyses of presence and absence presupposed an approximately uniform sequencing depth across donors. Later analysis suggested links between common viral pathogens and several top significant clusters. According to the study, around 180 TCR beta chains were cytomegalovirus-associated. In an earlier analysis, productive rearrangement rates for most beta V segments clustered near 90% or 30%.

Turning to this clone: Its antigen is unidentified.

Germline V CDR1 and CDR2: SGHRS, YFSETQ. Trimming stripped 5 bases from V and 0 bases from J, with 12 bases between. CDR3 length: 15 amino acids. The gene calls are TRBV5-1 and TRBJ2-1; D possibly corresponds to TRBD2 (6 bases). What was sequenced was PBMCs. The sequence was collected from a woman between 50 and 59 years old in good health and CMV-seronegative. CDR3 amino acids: CASSLRAGSYNEQFF. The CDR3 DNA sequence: TGCGCCAGCAGTCTCAGAGCGGGCTCCTACAATGAGCAGTTCTTC. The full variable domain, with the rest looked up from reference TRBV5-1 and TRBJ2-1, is KAGVTQTPRYLIKTRGQQVTLSCSPISGHRSVSWYQQTPGQGLQFLFEYFSETQRNKGNFPGRFSGRQFSNSRSEMNVSTLELGDSALYLCASSLRAGSYNEQFFGPGTRLTVL.